One and the same sample provided the 12 T cell receptor beta chains below, sequenced in a study of blood T cell repertoires in COVID-19. The table came from immunoSEQ multiplex PCR; TCRdb's copy has only in-frame clones and leaves some out. This sample has under 45,000 clones, with 85% to 90% found just once. Sequencing was done on a sample of peripheral blood. The receptors originated from a man older than 75 with active COVID-19.

J is TRBJ2-3 and V is TRBV11-2; TRBD2 matches 8 bases. Trimming removed 2 bases from V and 6 bases from J; junction bases left unmatched: 7. Germline lookup yields CDR1 SGHAT and CDR2 FQNNGV. This CDR3 is 15 amino acids long. The CDR3 DNA sequence: TGTGCCAGCAGCTTAAAGCGGGAGACCTTTGATACGCAGTATTTT. As protein: CASSLKRETFDTQYF. Using reference TRBV11-2 and TRBJ2-3 for the parts outside the CDR3, the full variable domain is EAGVAQSPRYKIIEKRQSVAFWCNPISGHATLYWYQQILGQGPKLLIQFQNNGVVDDSQLPKDRFSAERLKGVDSTLKIQPAKLEDSAVYLCASSLKRETFDTQYFGPGTRLTVL.

This chain joins TRBV5-6 and TRBJ2-5; 8 bases are shared with TRBD2. Per germline, CDR1 SGHDT and CDR2 YYEEEE. CDR3 length equals 16 residues. V shed 2 bases and J 0 bases; nucleotides not matched to a gene: 6. This chain's CDR3 is CASSLISGINQETQYF. The CDR3, as DNA: TGTGCCAGCAGCTTAATTAGCGGGATTAACCAAGAGACCCAGTACTTC.

The chain links TRBV19 to TRBJ2-1; 11 bases are a match to TRBD2. CDR3 length equals 17 residues. V dropped 4 bases and J dropped 8; count of bases not matched to a gene: 13. In germline, CDR1 is LNHDA, CDR2 SQIVND (reference sequence). The CDR3 DNA reads as TGTGCCAGTAGTAAACTCCCGACTAGCGGGATATTACATGAGCAGTTCTTC. Encoded protein: CASSKLPTSGILHEQFF.

This clone occurred once. V gene TRBV5-8 combines with J gene TRBJ1-5, with a tentative D call TRBD1 (5 bases). The CDR3 runs to 14 residues. V was clipped by 4 bases and J by 9 bases, with 17 bases between them. The germline V gene has CDR1 SGHTS and CDR2 YDEGEE. CDR3 bases: TGTGCCAGCAGCCGCCGCCAAGGGGATGTGCCCCAGCATTTT. As protein: CASSRRQGDVPQHF.

The V and J genes are TRBV18 and TRBJ2-4; 7 nucleotides line up with TRBD1. J was trimmed by 1 base and V by 2 bases; bases with no gene match: 8. Germline-derived CDR1 and CDR2 are KGHSH and LQKENI. The CDR3 runs to 17 residues. CDR3 DNA sequence: TGTGCCAGCTCACCAGCAGGGGGTGCGGATGCCAAAAACATTCAGTACTTC. Amino acids: CASSPAGGADAKNIQYF.

In this sample, this clone turned up a few times. The chain recombines TRBV7-8 with TRBJ2-7; D is unclear. This CDR3 has 11 amino acids. Germline-derived CDR1 and CDR2 are SGHVS and FQNEAQ. Trimming stripped 6 bases from V and 4 bases from J, with 7 bases between. The CDR3 here is CASSLYYEQYF. CDR3 bases: TGTGCCAGCAGTTTATATTACGAGCAGTACTTC.

The chain has TRBV28 and TRBJ1-6; TRBD1 might be the D (6 bases). The CDR3 spans 14 residues. CDR1 is MDHEN and CDR2 is SYDVKM in the germline V gene. V was pared by 1 base and J by 10 bases, with 11 bases between. Here the CDR3 reads CASSLFGGLSPLHF. The CDR3 DNA follows: TGTGCCAGCAGTTTATTTGGGGGCCTGTCACCCCTCCACTTT.

The V and J genes are TRBV7-9 and TRBJ2-5; D uncertain. V shed 11 bases and J shed 5 bases, with 12 bases lying between them. Germline loops: CDR1 SEHNR, CDR2 FQNEAQ (reference sequence). The CDR3 is 11 amino acids. This CDR3 is CAGTAYETQYF. The CDR3 nucleotides are TGTGCCGGTACAGCTTACGAGACCCAGTACTTC.

The rearrangement links TRBV5-8 to TRBJ2-1, with a tentative D call TRBD1 (5 bases). The CDR3 has 14 residues. With 0 bases removed from V and 4 bases from J, the gap between germline ends came to 8 bases. The V gene's germline CDR1 is SGHTS and CDR2 YDEGEE. CDR3 sequence reads: CASSLEAGYNEQFF. DNA of the CDR3: TGTGCCAGCAGCTTGGAGGCAGGGTACAATGAGCAGTTCTTC.

The chain recombines TRBV6-1 with TRBJ2-7, with D tentatively TRBD2 (5 bases). Deletions cut 3 bases from V and 2 bases from J, with 14 bases between. The CDR3 runs to 15 residues. CDR1 is MNHNS and CDR2 is SASEGT in the germline V gene. CDR3 in amino acids: CASSDGGGRTYEQYF. The CDR3 bases are TGTGCCAGCAGTGACGGAGGAGGCCGTACCTACGAGCAGTACTTC.

The rearrangement joins TRBV4-3 to TRBJ2-6; D uncertain. This CDR3 spans 16 amino acids. Germline CDR1 and CDR2: LGHNA and YSLEER. Trimming cost V 3 bases and J 0 bases, with 9 bases left between them. The CDR3 bases are TGCGCCAGCAGCCAGTCAACGCGCTCTGGGGCCAACGTCCTGACTTTC. It codes for CASSQSTRSGANVLTF.

By sample fraction, this clone is medium-sized. The chain couples TRBV3-1 (or the pseudogene TRBV3-2) to TRBJ2-2; the D gene is possibly TRBD2 (5 bases). V was cut by 2 bases and J by 8 bases, with 12 bases left in between. CDR3 size: 14 residues. The germline V gene has CDR1 LGHDT and CDR2 YNNKEL (reference sequence). CDR3 amino acids: CASSQRDYGGELFF. The CDR3 DNA is TGTGCCAGCAGCCAACGCGACTACGGTGGGGAGCTGTTTTTT.